The clone carrying this T cell receptor (beta chain) qualifies as medium-sized. Its antigen remains unknown. The sample comes from a study of vaccination and CD4 T cells after COVID-19. Cultured CD4+ T-cell DNA underwent Oncomine TCR Beta short-read sequencing. TCRdb analysed the PCR reads with MiXCR anew, one entry per CDR3 protein. The sample has approximately 19,000 distinct CDR3 sequences, roughly 78% seen once. This CDR3 region has 14 residues. CDR1 is SGHRS and CDR2 is YFSETQ in the germline V gene. V lost 1 base, J lost 7 bases, and 6 bases stayed unmatched. Treatment indicated: approximately 9-day PBMC culture with coronavirus spike peptide pools or control peptides (ViraFEST assay). With about 9 days of culture completed, CD4+ T cells were isolated by negative selection. Overall study findings and caveats: Of the reactive clones in convalescent patients, a median about 86% showed up only post-vaccination.

Source: CD4+ T cells from blood, cultured in vitro, taken after SARS-CoV-2 vaccination. This chain joins TRBV5-1 and TRBJ1-2; 8 bases fit TRBD1. The TCR sequence derives from a human donor who received a COVID-19 vaccine. The CDR3 bases are TGCGCCAGCAGCTTGATGCAGGGGGCGGCTGGCTACACCTTC. Protein: CASSLMQGAAGYTF.